The source of this TCR beta chain is a study of blood T cells in healthy people across ages. Points from the study as a whole: Measured against age, TCR beta diversity per million T cells decreased in a roughly linear manner.

In this sample, this clonotype turned up a few times. Antigen specificity is unknown. Individuals who donated were healthy Caucasians from Russia aged roughly 6 to 100. Isolation recovered at least 6 million PBMCs from every sample. Germline V CDR1 and CDR2: SNHLY, FYNNEI. This CDR3 comprises 12 residues. Trimming took off 3 bases at V and 5 bases at J, with 5 bases between the two ends. A J-beta primer mix and a sample-barcoded 5' primer were used in a second PCR of roughly 6 to 11 cycles. Each cDNA molecule was tagged by a template-switch adaptor that had 12 random nucleotides. TCRdb analysed the 5' RACE reads with MiXCR anew, one entry per CDR3 protein. The data contain some 700,000 distinct CDR3 sequences, approximately 43% of them singletons.

The chain combines TRBV2 with TRBJ1-5; D ambiguous. Sequences were obtained from blood. This TCR was sampled from a woman in her sixties or seventies in good health. CDR3: CASSDGYQPQHF. CDR3 DNA: TGTGCCAGCAGTGACGGGTATCAGCCCCAGCATTTT.